This TCR beta chain was sequenced during a study of persistence of HIV-infected CD4 T cells (dated by TCRdb to 2020 to 2021). Describing the broader study: The median time the participants had spent on suppressive ART was eight to nine years. The study isolated CMV- and HIV-1 Gag-responding CD4+ T cells from ART-treated individuals to examine antigen-driven clonal expansion of HIV-1-infected cells. Cross-participant TCR cluster analysis included 8 participants for CMV and about seven participants for Gag. Peripheral blood samples of up to about 200 mL were collected at multiple time points, except for a couple of participants, who underwent leukapheresis at a single time point. Proviral sequencing was used to assess clonality among infected cells, whereas TCRbeta sequencing gauged the clonality of all cells within each sorted population. General study outcomes and caveats: Antigen-responding cells were enriched for degenerate expanded CDR3beta sequences, which suggests convergent selection of CD4+ responses to CMV and Gag. Within the same sorted populations, how oligoclonal the TCRs were correlated with how oligoclonal the proviruses were. The study involved few individuals and tested only a limited range of antigens. TCRbeta richness in CMV- and Gag-responding cells was significantly lower than in anti-CD3/anti-CD28-responding cells; CMV-responding cells had higher oligoclonality than CD3/CD28-stimulated and Gag-responding cells. Restriction of bulk TCR analyses to the rare CMV-responding cells that actually carried HIV-1 proviruses was not possible.

Sample treatment or condition, as interpreted from the label and publication: suppressive antiretroviral therapy. A pool of overlapping HIV-1 Gag 15-mer peptides was used at 0.95 to 1 ug per peptide per mL for cell stimulation. Responding CD4+ T cells were sorted on the basis of upregulation of both CD40 ligand and CD69. Participants were HIV-1-infected adults who started suppressive ART during chronic infection. For at least 4 years, the participants' plasma HIV-1 RNA had been undetectable, below 50 copies/mL. To be included, participants needed a CD4+ T cell count above 400 cells/uL and a positive CMV serology. Before stimulation, PBMCs were isolated using density centrifugation and then depleted of CD8+ T cells. CD8-depleted PBMCs were stimulated for 18 hours with anti-CD28/CD49d costimulation, CD40-blocking antibody and enfuvirtide to prevent new infections. Cell sorting was performed on a Beckman Coulter MoFlo Legacy or XDP sorter, and dead cells were excluded with propidium iodide. The QIAamp DNA Mini Kit was used for genomic DNA extraction from samples above one million cells, and the Quick-DNA Microprep Kit was used otherwise.

Points on this clone: The antigen it binds to is not known. Base qualities are not recorded, but no much larger clone differs from it by a single base.

V is trimmed back by 0 bases and J by 5 bases, and the junction contains 0 bases that no gene match accounts for. The germline V gene supplies CDR1 SGHRS and CDR2 YFSETQ. The CDR3 runs 14 residues from the cysteine to the phenylalanine. Only the CDR3 DNA stays, 42 bases, in frame from base 1. The immunoSEQ hsTCRB assay version 4, run in survey mode, was used to sequence TCRbeta repertoires from genomic DNA. For TCRbeta sequencing, genomic DNA was diluted to approximately 9.9 ng/uL, and up to 1 ug was used per sample. In the paper's pipeline: TCRbeta data were analyzed in ImmunoSeq Analyzer 3.0, with diversity computed on productive nucleotide rearrangements. The improved Chao index was used to estimate lower-bound TCR diversity, and the Gini coefficient was used to estimate clonality using the Immunarch R package. When different nucleotide rearrangements encoded the same CDR3beta amino acid sequence, each rearrangement was treated as a distinct clonotype. TCRbeta sequences significantly enriched in antigen-responding cells relative to anti-CD3/anti-CD28-activated cells were identified by differential abundance analysis. GLIPH2 grouped TCRs by predicted peptide-MHC specificity, both within each participant and across combined participant data sets. The clones in this table, taken by TCRdb from immuneACCESS, are in-frame only. Not every clone is retained; where verified, under half of the shortfall comes from an unresolved V gene, and the cause of the rest is unknown. For V, J and clone size, that table is used; D and trimming come from the DNA. The sample records fewer than 15,000 clones, less than 70% of which are singletons. 6.9% of the sample goes to the ten largest clones.

The rearrangement joined TRBV5-1 to TRBJ2-3, and 10 junctional nucleotides match TRBD2. This receptor was identified in an adult man with HIV who was CMV-seropositive. Sequencing used CD4+ T cells sorted from PBMCs after roughly 20-hour stimulation, obtained from a patient who received antiretroviral therapy. The cell subset or site label here, explained by the study, means: CD40L+CD69+ CD4 T cells responding to HIV-1 Gag peptides. The sequence in DNA is TGCGCCAGCAGCTTGGGGACTAGCGGAGATACGCAGTATTTT. Its protein reads: CASSLGTSGDTQYF.